This T cell receptor beta chain was found in a study of T-cell memory formation after mild COVID-19. Constant-segment primers were used for 5'RACE, and the resulting TCR alpha and TCR beta cDNA libraries carried sample barcodes and UMIs. TCRdb processed the 5' RACE reads anew with MiXCR; each CDR3 protein has one entry. The table has around 320,000 distinct CDR3 sequences, 28% seen once. CDR3 length: 19 residues. In regard to this clonotype: Its antigen is unidentified.

Whole-study results and caveats: Chiefly within CM and EM were the contracting CD4+ clones; CD8+ ones were within EMRA.

The chain has TRBV21-1 and TRBJ1-4; the table's TRBD1 call for D was not verified on the DNA. TRBV21-1 is tagged as a pseudogene. The sequenced material came from PBMCs or a T cell subset sorted from them (not recorded which). The clonotype was recovered from an adult woman who had mild COVID-19 (a few samples of this study predate the infection). Cell type and time point are not known. CDR3 DNA sequence: TGTGCCAGCAGTAAGGTCGACCCCGGGGATAGAGTAACTAATGAAAAACTGTTTTTT. Translating it yields CASSKVDPGDRVTNEKLFF.